The table lists the clone carrying this TCR beta chain with a few counts. This specimen belongs to a study of T-cell memory formation after mild COVID-19. One entry per CDR3 protein results from TCRdb running MiXCR on the 5' RACE reads. The top ten hold 7% to 9.5% of the sample, which has around 450,000 distinct CDR3 sequences, roughly 26% seen once. The V gene's germline CDR1 is DFQATT and CDR2 SNEGSKA (reference sequence). The CDR3 runs to 13 residues. Trimming cost V 2 bases and J 2 bases; bases outside gene matches: 2. This receptor was taken from an adult woman who had mild COVID-19 (a few samples of this study predate the infection). Cell type and time point are not known. Sample: PBMCs or a T cell subset sorted from them (not recorded which). The chain couples TRBV20-1 to TRBJ1-1; 7 bases align to TRBD1. The CDR3 DNA sequence: TGCAGTGCTAGAAGACAGGGAAACACTGAAGCTTTCTTT. Translation gives CSARRQGNTEAFF.